The next 17 T cell receptor beta chains were all read from a single sample in a study of T cell responses to AZD1222 COVID-19 vaccine. The repertoire was sequenced with immunoSEQ multiplex PCR; TCRdb's copy has only in-frame clones and lacks some. The sample has under 150,000 clones, 85% to 95% seen once; the top ten hold less than 9.5%. Specimen: peripheral blood, collected 28 days after the second AZD1222 dose. The receptors were sampled from an adult who received the AZD1222 COVID-19 vaccine.

The V and J genes are TRBV7-9 and TRBJ1-1; TRBD1 matches at 9 bases. J gave up 6 bases and V 5 bases, and 4 bases lay outside the gene matches. CDR3 length: 13 residues. Per the germline V gene, CDR1 is SEHNR and CDR2 is FQNEAQ (reference sequence). The CDR3, as DNA: TGTGCCAGCAGCAGGACAGGGGCTTCTGAAGCTTTCTTT. This gives the protein CASSRTGASEAFF.

This chain connects TRBV5-1 to TRBJ1-1; D gene unclear. The CDR3 extends over 14 amino acids. The V end lost 1 base, the J end lost 1 base, and 8 bases lay between the germline ends. CDR1 and CDR2 from the germline V gene are SGHRS and YFSETQ. The DNA of the CDR3 is TGCGCCAGCAGCTTGAATCCGGGGAACACTGAAGCTTTCTTT. Amino acid sequence: CASSLNPGNTEAFF. Complete variable domain (other parts from reference TRBV5-1 and TRBJ1-1): KAGVTQTPRYLIKTRGQQVTLSCSPISGHRSVSWYQQTPGQGLQFLFEYFSETQRNKGNFPGRFSGRQFSNSRSEMNVSTLELGDSALYLCASSLNPGNTEAFFGQGTRLTVV.

The chain joins TRBV6-2 or TRBV6-3 to TRBJ2-7; 10 bases align to TRBD1. Germline trimming cut 5 bases from V and 4 bases from J; bases unmatched to any gene: 11. Germline V gene lookup returns CDR1 MNHEY and CDR2 SVGEGT. CDR3 size: 16 residues. CDR3 sequence reads: CASSPAPSGQGYEQYV. CDR3 in DNA: TGTGCCAGCAGTCCCGCCCCTTCGGGACAGGGGTACGAGCAGTACGTC.

The V and J genes are TRBV5-1 and TRBJ2-2; TRBD1 or TRBD2 may be the D gene (5 bases each). Per the germline V gene, CDR1 is SGHRS and CDR2 is YFSETQ. Trimming stripped 3 bases from V and 3 bases from J, with 15 bases between. The CDR3 has 16 residues. The CDR3 region has the DNA TGCGCCAGCAGCTCCCGGGGACCGACTGACACCGGGGAGCTGTTTTTT. Translating it yields CASSSRGPTDTGELFF.

This chain uses TRBV5-1 with TRBJ2-5; 8 bases are a match to TRBD1. The CDR3 extends over 15 amino acids. The germline gives CDR1 SGHRS, CDR2 YFSETQ. The ends lost 3 bases at V and 2 bases at J; junction bases unmatched: 6. The CDR3 is CASSSGQAFQETQYF. For the CDR3, the DNA is TGCGCCAGCAGCTCGGGACAGGCCTTTCAAGAGACCCAGTACTTC.

The CDR3 bases are TGTGCCAGCAGCAACCGGGACAGGGGTGGCGAGCAGTACGTC. It is translated as CASSNRDRGGEQYV. The chain recombines TRBV28 with TRBJ2-7, with 10 bases identical to TRBD1. The CDR3 is made up of 14 amino acids. The junction had 8 bases not matched to a gene; V was cut back by 6 bases and J by 6 bases. CDR1 is MDHEN, CDR2 SYDVKM, per germline.

This sequence joins TRBV6-2 or TRBV6-3 and TRBJ1-5, with no clear D. The V end was cut by 5 bases, the J end by 4 bases, with 15 bases between. This CDR3 region has 15 residues. Germline V gene data show CDR1 as MNHEY and CDR2 as SVGEGT. The CDR3 region has the DNA TGTGCCAGCAGTACGGCCACCGGAGTAAATCAGCCCCAGCATTTT. Residues: CASSTATGVNQPQHF.

This chain uses TRBV6-4 with TRBJ1-1; the D is unclear. The CDR3 totals 15 residues. V gave up 0 bases and J gave up 11 bases, with 19 bases separating them. Germline lookup yields CDR1 MRHNA and CDR2 SNTAGT. The CDR3 DNA follows: TGTGCCAGCAGTGACTCGAACCGAATCCCTCAAGTGGCTTTCTTT. Protein: CASSDSNRIPQVAFF.

V gene TRBV4-1 combines with J gene TRBJ1-6, with D perhaps matching TRBD1 (6 bases). This CDR3 contains 17 residues. V was cut by 4 bases and J by 3 bases, with 16 bases left in between. CDR1 is MGHRA and CDR2 is YSYEKL in the germline V gene. The CDR3 nucleotides read TGCGCCAGCAGCCTCGGAGGGGGGGGCTTCTATAATTCACCCCTCCACTTT. This sequence encodes CASSLGGGGFYNSPLHF.

The chain recombines TRBV5-4 with TRBJ2-7; the match to TRBD1 covers 7 bases. V shed 5 bases, J shed 6 bases, and the junction held 2 bases outside the gene matches. The length of the CDR3 is 11 residues. In germline, CDR1 is SGHNT, CDR2 YYREEE (reference sequence). The CDR3 nucleotides are TGTGCCAGCAGGAGGGGGCCCGAGCAGTACTTC. It encodes CASRRGPEQYF.

The chain has TRBV4-2 and TRBJ1-5; 9 positions match TRBD1. CDR3 length: 16 residues. Germline V gene sequence: CDR1 LGHNA, CDR2 YNFKEQ. The J segment lost 1 base and the V segment lost 4 bases, leaving 5 bases of the junction unmatched. The CDR3 protein is CASSPGQGKSNQPQHF. The CDR3 nucleotides read TGTGCCAGCAGCCCTGGACAGGGGAAGAGCAATCAGCCCCAGCATTTT.

J is TRBJ1-1 and V is TRBV27; a possible D gene is TRBD1 (6 bases). The CDR3 is made up of 15 amino acids. Germline-derived CDR1 and CDR2 are MNHEY and SMNVEV (reference sequence). Trimming left V 5 bases short and J 3 bases short, with 16 bases between. In DNA, the CDR3 is TGTGCCAGCAGTAAGCAGGGGTTCGTGCACACTGAAGCTTTCTTT. Amino acids: CASSKQGFVHTEAFF.

This clone has just one count. The genes are TRBV6-5 and TRBJ2-5; D is undetermined. The V end lost 4 bases, the J end lost 2 bases, and 8 bases lay between the germline ends. The CDR3 spans 13 residues. Per germline, CDR1 MNHEY and CDR2 SVGAGI. The CDR3 spells CASSSNLQETQYF. CDR3 sequence (DNA): TGTGCCAGCAGTTCAAATCTGCAAGAGACCCAGTACTTC.

V usage is TRBV27 and J usage is TRBJ1-1; TRBD1 aligns across 10 bases. V was clipped by 2 bases and J by 7 bases; unmatched bases: 4. The CDR3 spans 14 residues. Germline CDR1 MNHEY, CDR2 SMNVEV (reference sequence). CDR3 region: CASSLGTGVDEAFF. CDR3 nucleotides: TGTGCCAGCAGTTTAGGGACAGGGGTAGATGAAGCTTTCTTT.

V usage is TRBV2 and J usage is TRBJ1-2; D might be TRBD1 (6 bases). Trimming took 5 bases from V and 2 from J, leaving 12 bases between them. This CDR3 contains 14 residues. CDR1 is SNHLY, CDR2 FYNNEI, per germline. CDR3 bases: TGTGCCAGCAGTCCCCCCGGGACAAACTATGGCTACACCTTC. Translated, it gives CASSPPGTNYGYTF. Drawing the rest from reference TRBV2 and TRBJ1-2, the complete variable domain is EPEVTQTPSHQVTQMGQEVILRCVPISNHLYFYWYRQILGQKVEFLVSFYNNEISEKSEIFDDQFSVERPDGSNFTLKIRSTKLEDSAMYFCASSPPGTNYGYTFGSGTRLTVV.

V usage is TRBV6-5 and J usage is TRBJ1-1; D uncertain. The V end was cut by 8 bases, the J end by 4 bases, with 17 bases between. Germline V gene data show CDR1 as MNHEY and CDR2 as SVGAGI. This CDR3 contains 14 residues. The CDR3 nucleotides are TGTGCCAGCGCTTTACTTGGGGAGGGCACTGAAGCTTTCTTT. Translation gives CASALLGEGTEAFF.

The rearrangement uses TRBV20-1 and TRBJ2-7, with D unclear. V gave up 3 bases and J gave up 3 bases, with 6 bases separating them. Germline V gene data show CDR1 as DFQATT and CDR2 as SNEGSKA (reference sequence). The CDR3 sequence is 11 residues long. CDR3 residues: CSARIGYEQYF. CDR3 DNA: TGCAGTGCTAGGATTGGCTACGAGCAGTACTTC.